The entry that follows covers one T cell receptor (beta chain) sequence. TCRdb's copy holds only in-frame clones and misses some; the assay was immunoSEQ multiplex PCR. Here the sample spans fewer than 350,000 clones, nearly 90% being singletons. The CDR3 is 14 residues long. CDR1 KGHDR and CDR2 SFDVKD come from the germline V gene. Trimming left V 4 bases short and J 8 bases short, with 16 bases between. The data derive from a study of blood T cell repertoires in COVID-19. Sequencing input: PBMCs or T cells enriched from blood (not recorded which). This chain links TRBV24-1 with TRBJ1-2, with D possibly TRBD1 on 6 matching bases. The source is a woman aged 18 to 35 with acute COVID-19. CDR3 region: CATSEAGTRGGYTF. CDR3 coding DNA: TGTGCCACCAGTGAAGCCGGGACACGAGGAGGCTACACCTTC.